The clone carrying this TCR beta chain was observed a few times. What it binds is unknown. The data were obtained in a study of response to subunit inactivated influenza vaccine. Study results and caveats: Few new T cells, the authors suggested, are recruited by each seasonal influenza vaccination.

MiXCR was run by TCRdb on the RT-PCR reads, yielding one entry per CDR3 protein. The repertoire has hundreds of thousands of distinct CDR3 sequences, about 18% of them found once; the top ten carry roughly 11%. Sequencing was performed on PBMCs from blood, taken 5 days after vaccination. This receptor was taken from a man in his forties or fifties who received an inactivated influenza vaccine.

CDR3 in amino acids: CASSLGQGFGQETQYF. CDR3 in DNA: TGCGCCAGCAGCTTGGGGCAGGGGTTTGGGCAAGAGACCCAGTACTTC. The chain has TRBV5-1 and TRBJ2-5; D perhaps matches TRBD1 (6 bases). Germline CDR1 reads SGHRS; CDR2 reads YFSETQ. The CDR3 consists of 16 residues. Trimming left V 0 bases short and J 2 bases short, with 14 bases between. Complete variable domain (other parts from reference TRBV5-1 and TRBJ2-5): KAGVTQTPRYLIKTRGQQVTLSCSPISGHRSVSWYQQTPGQGLQFLFEYFSETQRNKGNFPGRFSGRQFSNSRSEMNVSTLELGDSALYLCASSLGQGFGQETQYFGPGTRLLVL.